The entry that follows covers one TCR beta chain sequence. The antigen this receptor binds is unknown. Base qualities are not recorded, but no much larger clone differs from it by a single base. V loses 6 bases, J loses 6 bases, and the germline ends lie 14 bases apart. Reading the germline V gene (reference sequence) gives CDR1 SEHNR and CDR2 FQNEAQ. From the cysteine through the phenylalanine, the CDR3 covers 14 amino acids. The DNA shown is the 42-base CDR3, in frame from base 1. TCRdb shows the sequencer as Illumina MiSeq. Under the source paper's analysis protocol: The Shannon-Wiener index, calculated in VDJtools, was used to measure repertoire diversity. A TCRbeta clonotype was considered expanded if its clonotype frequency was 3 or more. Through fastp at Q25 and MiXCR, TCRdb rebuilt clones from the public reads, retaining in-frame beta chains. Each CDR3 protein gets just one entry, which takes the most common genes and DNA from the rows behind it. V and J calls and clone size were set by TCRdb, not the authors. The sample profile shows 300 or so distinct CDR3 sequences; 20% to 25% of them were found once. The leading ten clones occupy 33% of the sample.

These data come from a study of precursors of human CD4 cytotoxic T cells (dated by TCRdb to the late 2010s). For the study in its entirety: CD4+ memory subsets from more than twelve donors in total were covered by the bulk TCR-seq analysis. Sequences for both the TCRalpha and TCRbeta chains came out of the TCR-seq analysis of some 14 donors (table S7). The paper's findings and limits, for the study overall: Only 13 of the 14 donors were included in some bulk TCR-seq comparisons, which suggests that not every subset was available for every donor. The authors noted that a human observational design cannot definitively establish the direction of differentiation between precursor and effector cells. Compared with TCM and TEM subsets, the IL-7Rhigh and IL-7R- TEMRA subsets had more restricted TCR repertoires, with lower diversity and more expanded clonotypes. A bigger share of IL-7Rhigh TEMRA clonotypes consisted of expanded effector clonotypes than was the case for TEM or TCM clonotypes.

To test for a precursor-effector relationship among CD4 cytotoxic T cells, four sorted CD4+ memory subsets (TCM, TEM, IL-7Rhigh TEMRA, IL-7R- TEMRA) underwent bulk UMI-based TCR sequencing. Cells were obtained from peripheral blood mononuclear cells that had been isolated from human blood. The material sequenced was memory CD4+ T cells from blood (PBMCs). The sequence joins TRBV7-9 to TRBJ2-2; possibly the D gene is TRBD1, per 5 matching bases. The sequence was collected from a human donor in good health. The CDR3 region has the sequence CASRTQGQAGELFF. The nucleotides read TGTGCCAGCAGGACCCAGGGTCAGGCCGGGGAGCTGTTTTTT. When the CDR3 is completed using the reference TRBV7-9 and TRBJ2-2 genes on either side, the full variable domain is DTGVSQNPRHKITKRGQNVTFRCDPISEHNRLYWYRQTLGQGPEFLTYFQNEAQLEKSRLLSDRFSAERPKGSFSTLEIQRTEQGDSAMYLCASRTQGQAGELFFGEGSRLTVL.